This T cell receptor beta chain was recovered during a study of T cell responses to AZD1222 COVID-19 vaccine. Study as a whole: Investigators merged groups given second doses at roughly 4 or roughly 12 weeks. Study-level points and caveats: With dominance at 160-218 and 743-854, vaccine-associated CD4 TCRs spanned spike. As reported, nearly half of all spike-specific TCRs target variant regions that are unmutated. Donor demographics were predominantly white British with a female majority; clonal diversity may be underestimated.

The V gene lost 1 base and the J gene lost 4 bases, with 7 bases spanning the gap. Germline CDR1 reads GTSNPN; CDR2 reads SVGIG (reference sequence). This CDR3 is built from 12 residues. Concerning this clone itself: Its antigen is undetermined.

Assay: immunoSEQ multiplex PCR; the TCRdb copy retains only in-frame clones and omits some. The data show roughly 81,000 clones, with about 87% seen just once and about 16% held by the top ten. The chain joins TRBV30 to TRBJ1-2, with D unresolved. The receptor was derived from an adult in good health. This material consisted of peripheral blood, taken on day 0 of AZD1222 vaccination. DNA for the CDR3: TGTGCCTGGAGTGGGAGTTCCTATGGCTACACCTTC. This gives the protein CAWSGSSYGYTF.